This T cell receptor beta chain was sequenced during a study of blood T cell repertoires in COVID-19. Seattle researchers signed up patients amid active infection and tracked them longitudinally. Germline V gene sequence: CDR1 SGHRS, CDR2 YFSETQ. V lost 2 bases and J lost 8; bases outside the gene matches: 10. The CDR3 loop spans 15 amino acids. Authors' analysis steps: Nucleated cell number was recorded as an estimate derived from reference gene primer amplification. Libraries were prepared by immunoSEQ multiplex PCR; TCRdb keeps only in-frame clonotypes and omits some of them. From that table come the V and J calls and clone size; the DNA was used to work out D and trimming. The table includes roughly 350,000 clones, around 87% detected once.

This chain links TRBV5-1 with TRBJ2-1; 7 bases are a match to TRBD1. The sequenced sample consisted of peripheral blood. The TCR sequence derives from a woman aged 45-59 years with COVID-19, enrolled during active disease. The CDR3 sequence: CASSFSWTQGDEQFF. The CDR3 DNA reads TGCGCCAGCAGCTTCTCTTGGACCCAGGGGGATGAGCAGTTCTTC.